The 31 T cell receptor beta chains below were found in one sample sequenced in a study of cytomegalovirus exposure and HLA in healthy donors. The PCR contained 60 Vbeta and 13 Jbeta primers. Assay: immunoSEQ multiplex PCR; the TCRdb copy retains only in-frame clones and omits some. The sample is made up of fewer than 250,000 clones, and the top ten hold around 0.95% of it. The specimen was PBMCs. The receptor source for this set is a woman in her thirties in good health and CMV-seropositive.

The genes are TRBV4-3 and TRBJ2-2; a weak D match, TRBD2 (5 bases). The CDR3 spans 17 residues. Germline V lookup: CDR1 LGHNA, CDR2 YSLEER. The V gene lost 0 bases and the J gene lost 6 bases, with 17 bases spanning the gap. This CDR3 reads CASSQDRPGKRAGELFF. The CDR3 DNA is TGCGCCAGCAGCCAAGATCGGCCCGGGAAGAGGGCCGGGGAGCTGTTTTTT.

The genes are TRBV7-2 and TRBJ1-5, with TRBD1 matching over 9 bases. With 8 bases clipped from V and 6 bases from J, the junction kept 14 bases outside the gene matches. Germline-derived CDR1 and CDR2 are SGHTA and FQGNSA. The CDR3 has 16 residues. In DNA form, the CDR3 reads TGTGCCAGCGGCACATCCGGGACAGGGTTTGGTCAGCCCCAGCATTTT. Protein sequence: CASGTSGTGFGQPQHF.

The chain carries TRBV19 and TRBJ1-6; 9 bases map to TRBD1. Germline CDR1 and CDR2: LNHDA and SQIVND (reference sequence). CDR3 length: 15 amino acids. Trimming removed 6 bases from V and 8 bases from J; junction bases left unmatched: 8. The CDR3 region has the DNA TGTGCCAGTAGCAGCCGACAGGGGGTGGATTCACCCCTCCACTTT. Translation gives CASSSRQGVDSPLHF.

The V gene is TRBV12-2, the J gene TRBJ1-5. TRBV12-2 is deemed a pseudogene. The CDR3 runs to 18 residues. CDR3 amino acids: CASRRKDFRKIRNQPQHF. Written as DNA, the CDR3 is TGTGCAAGTCGACGAAAGGACTTTAGAAAGATACGCAATCAGCCCCAGCATTTT.

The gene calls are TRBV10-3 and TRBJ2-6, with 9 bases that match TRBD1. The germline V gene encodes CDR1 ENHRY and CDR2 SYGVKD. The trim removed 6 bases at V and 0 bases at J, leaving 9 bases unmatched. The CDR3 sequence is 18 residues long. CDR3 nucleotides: TGTGCCATCAGGGACAGGGGAGGGGCAGGCTCTGGGGCCAACGTCCTGACTTTC. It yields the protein CAIRDRGGAGSGANVLTF.

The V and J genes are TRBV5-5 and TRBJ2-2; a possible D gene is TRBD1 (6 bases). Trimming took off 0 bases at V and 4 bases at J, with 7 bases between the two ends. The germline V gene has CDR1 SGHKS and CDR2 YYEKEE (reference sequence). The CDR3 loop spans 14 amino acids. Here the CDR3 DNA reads TGTGCCAGCAGCTTGGACAGGGTCACCGGGGAGCTGTTTTTT. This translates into CASSLDRVTGELFF.

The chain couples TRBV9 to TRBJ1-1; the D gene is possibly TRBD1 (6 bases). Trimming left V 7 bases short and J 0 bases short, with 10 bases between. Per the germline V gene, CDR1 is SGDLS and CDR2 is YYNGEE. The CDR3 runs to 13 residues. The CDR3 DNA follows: TGTGCCAGCGGGGGCGACATGAACACTGAAGCTTTCTTT. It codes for CASGGDMNTEAFF.

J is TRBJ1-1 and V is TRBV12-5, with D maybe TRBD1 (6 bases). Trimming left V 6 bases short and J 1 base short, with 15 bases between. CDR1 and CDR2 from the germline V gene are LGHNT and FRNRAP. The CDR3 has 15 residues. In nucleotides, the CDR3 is TGTGCTAGTGGACGCCCGAGGGGGGGGAACACTGAAGCTTTCTTT. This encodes CASGRPRGGNTEAFF.

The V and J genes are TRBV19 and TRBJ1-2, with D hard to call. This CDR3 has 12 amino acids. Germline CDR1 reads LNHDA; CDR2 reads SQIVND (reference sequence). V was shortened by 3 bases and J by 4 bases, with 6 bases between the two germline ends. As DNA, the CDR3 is TGTGCCAGTAGTATGGAGGGCTATGGCTACACCTTC. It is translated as CASSMEGYGYTF. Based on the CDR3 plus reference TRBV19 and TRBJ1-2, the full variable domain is DGGITQSPKYLFRKEGQNVTLSCEQNLNHDAMYWYRQDPGQGLRLIYYSQIVNDFQKGDIAEGYSVSREKKESFPLTVTSAQKNPTAFYLCASSMEGYGYTFGSGTRLTVV.

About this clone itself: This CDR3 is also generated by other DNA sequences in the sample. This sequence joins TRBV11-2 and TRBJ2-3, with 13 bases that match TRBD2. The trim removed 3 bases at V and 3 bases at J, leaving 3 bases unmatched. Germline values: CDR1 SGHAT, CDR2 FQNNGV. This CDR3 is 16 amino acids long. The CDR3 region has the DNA TGTGCCAGCAGCTTGAGACTAGCGGGGGGAACAGATACGCAGTATTTT. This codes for CASSLRLAGGTDTQYF.

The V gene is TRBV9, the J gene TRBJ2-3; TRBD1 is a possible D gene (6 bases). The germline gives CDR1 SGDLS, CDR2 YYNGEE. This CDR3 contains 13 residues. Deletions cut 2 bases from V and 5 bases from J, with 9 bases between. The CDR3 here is CASSVRGVDTQYF. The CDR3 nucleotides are TGTGCCAGCAGCGTCAGGGGAGTAGATACGCAGTATTTT.

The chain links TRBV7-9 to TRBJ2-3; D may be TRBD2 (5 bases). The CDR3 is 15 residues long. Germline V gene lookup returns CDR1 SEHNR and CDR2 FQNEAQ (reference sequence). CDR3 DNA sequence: TGTGCAACACAGCTTAAACCGGGGAGCACAGATACGCAGTATTTT. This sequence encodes CATQLKPGSTDTQYF. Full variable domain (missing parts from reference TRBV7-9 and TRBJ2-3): DTGVSQNPRHKITKRGQNVTFRCDPISEHNRLYWYRQTLGQGPEFLTYFQNEAQLEKSRLLSDRFSAERPKGSFSTLEIQRTEQGDSAMYLCATQLKPGSTDTQYFGPGTRLTVL.

The CDR3 coding sequence is TGTGCCAGCACCGGACAGGGGGCCTACTATGGCTACACCTTC. It codes for CASTGQGAYYGYTF. The chain carries TRBV2 and TRBJ1-2; the match to TRBD1 covers 11 bases. There are 14 residues in the CDR3. V shed 7 bases, J shed 3 bases, and the junction held 4 bases outside the gene matches. The germline V gene has CDR1 SNHLY and CDR2 FYNNEI. Variable domain in full (rest from reference TRBV2 and TRBJ1-2): EPEVTQTPSHQVTQMGQEVILRCVPISNHLYFYWYRQILGQKVEFLVSFYNNEISEKSEIFDDQFSVERPDGSNFTLKIRSTKLEDSAMYFCASTGQGAYYGYTFGSGTRLTVV.

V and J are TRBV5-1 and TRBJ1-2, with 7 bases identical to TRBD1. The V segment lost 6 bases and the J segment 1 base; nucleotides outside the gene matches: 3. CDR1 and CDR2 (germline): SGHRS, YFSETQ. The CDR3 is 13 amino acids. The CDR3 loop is CASTTGDNYGYTF. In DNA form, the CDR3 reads TGCGCCAGCACCACAGGGGATAACTATGGCTACACCTTC.

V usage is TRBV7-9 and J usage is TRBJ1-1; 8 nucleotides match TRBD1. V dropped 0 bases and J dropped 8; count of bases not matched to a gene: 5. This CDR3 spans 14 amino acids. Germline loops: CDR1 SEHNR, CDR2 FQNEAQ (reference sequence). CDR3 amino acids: CASSLARHRGEAFF. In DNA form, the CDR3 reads TGTGCCAGCAGCTTAGCGAGGCACAGGGGGGAAGCTTTCTTT.

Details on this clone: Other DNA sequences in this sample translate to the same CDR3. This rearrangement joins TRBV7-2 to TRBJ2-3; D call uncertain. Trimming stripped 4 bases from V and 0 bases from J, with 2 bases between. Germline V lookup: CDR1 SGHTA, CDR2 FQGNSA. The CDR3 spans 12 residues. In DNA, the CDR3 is TGTGCCAGCAGCTCTAGCACAGATACGCAGTATTTT. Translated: CASSSSTDTQYF.

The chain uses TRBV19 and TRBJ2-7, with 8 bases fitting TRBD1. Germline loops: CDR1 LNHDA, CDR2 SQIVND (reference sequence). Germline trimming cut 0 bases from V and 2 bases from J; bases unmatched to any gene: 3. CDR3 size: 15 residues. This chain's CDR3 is CASSIEGRGPYEQYF. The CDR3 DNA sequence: TGTGCCAGTAGTATAGAGGGCAGGGGGCCCTACGAGCAGTACTTC.

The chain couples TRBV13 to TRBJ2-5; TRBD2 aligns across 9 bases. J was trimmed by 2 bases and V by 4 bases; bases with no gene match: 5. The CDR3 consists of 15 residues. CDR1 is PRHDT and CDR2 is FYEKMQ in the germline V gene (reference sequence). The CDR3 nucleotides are TGTGCCAGCAGCTCCAGACTAGCGGCGCAAGAGACCCAGTACTTC. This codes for CASSSRLAAQETQYF. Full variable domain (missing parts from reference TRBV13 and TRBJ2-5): AAGVIQSPRHLIKEKRETATLKCYPIPRHDTVYWYQQGPGQDPQFLISFYEKMQSDKGSIPDRFSAQQFSDYHSELNMSSLELGDSALYFCASSSRLAAQETQYFGPGTRLLVL.

CDR3 sequence (DNA): TGTGCCCGAAAAGGACAGGGGGCAACTAATGAAAAACTGTTTTTT. This translates into CARKGQGATNEKLFF. This rearrangement joins TRBV30 to TRBJ1-4, with 10 bases aligning to TRBD1. After removal of 8 bases from V and 0 bases from J, the junction contained 6 bases not matched to a gene. This CDR3 contains 15 residues. Germline loops: CDR1 GTSNPN, CDR2 SVGIG (reference sequence).

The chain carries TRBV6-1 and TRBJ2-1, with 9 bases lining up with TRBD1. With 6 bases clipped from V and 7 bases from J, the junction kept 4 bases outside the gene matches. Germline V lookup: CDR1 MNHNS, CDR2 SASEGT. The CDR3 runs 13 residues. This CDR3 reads CASSRQGGNEQFF. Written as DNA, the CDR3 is TGTGCCAGCAGCAGACAGGGGGGTAATGAGCAGTTCTTC.

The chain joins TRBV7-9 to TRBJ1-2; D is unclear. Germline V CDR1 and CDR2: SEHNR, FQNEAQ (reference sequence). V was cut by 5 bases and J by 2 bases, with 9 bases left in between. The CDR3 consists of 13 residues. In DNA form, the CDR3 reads TGTGCCAGCAGCCCCCGGGAAAACTATGGCTACACCTTC. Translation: CASSPRENYGYTF.

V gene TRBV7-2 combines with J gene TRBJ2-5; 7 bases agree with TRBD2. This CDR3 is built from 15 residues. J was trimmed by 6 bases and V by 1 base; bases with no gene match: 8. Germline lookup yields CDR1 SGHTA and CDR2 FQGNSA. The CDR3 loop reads CASSLGSRGSQTQYF. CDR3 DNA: TGTGCCAGCAGCTTAGGGTCCCGCGGGAGTCAGACCCAGTACTTC.

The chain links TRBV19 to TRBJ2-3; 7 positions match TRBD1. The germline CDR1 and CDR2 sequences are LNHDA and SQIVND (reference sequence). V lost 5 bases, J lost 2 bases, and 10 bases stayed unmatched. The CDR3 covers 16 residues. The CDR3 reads CASSPPTGLYTDTQYF. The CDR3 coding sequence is TGTGCCAGTAGTCCCCCGACAGGGTTGTACACAGATACGCAGTATTTT.

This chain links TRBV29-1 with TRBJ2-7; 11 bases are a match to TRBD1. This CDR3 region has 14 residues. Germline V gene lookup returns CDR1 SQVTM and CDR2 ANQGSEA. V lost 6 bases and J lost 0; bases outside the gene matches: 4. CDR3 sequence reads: CSVAGTGGSYEQYF. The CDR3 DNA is TGCAGCGTAGCCGGGACAGGGGGCTCCTACGAGCAGTACTTC.

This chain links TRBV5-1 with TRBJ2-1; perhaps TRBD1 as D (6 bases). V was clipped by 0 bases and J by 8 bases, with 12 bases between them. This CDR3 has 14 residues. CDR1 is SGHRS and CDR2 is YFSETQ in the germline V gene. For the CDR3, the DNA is TGCGCCAGCAGCTTGGGCTCACCAGGGGATGAGCAGTTCTTC. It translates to CASSLGSPGDEQFF.

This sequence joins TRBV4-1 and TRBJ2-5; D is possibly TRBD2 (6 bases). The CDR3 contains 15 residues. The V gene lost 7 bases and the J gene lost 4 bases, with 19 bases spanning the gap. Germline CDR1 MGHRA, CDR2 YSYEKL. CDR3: CASTPEGRKAETQYF. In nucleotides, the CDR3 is TGCGCCAGCACCCCGGAGGGACGGAAGGCAGAGACCCAGTACTTC.

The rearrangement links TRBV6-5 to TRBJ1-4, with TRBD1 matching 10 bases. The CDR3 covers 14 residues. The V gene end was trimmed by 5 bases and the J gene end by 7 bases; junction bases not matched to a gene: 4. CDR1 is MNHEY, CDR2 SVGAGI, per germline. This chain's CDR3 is CASSGQGEGEKLFF. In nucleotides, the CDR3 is TGTGCCAGCAGTGGACAGGGGGAGGGTGAAAAACTGTTTTTT.

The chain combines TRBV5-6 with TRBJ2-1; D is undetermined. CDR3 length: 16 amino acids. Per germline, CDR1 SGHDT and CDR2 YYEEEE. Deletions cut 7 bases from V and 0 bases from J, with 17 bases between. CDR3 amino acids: CASRRRGRASYNEQFF. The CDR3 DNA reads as TGTGCCAGCCGCCGCCGAGGCAGAGCCTCCTACAATGAGCAGTTCTTC.

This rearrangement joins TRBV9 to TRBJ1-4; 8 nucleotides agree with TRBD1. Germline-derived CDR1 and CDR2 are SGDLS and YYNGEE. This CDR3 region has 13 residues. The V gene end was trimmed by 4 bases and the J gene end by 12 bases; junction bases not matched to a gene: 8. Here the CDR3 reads CASSSRTGRELFF. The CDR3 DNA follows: TGTGCCAGCAGCAGTCGGACAGGGAGGGAACTGTTTTTT.

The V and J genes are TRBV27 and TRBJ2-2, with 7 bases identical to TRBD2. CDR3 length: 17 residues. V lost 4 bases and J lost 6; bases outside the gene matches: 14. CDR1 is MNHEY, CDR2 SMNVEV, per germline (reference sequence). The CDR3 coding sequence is TGTGCCAGCAGTTCCCCTTTTAGCGGGTCGGGACCCGGGGAGCTGTTTTTT. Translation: CASSSPFSGSGPGELFF.

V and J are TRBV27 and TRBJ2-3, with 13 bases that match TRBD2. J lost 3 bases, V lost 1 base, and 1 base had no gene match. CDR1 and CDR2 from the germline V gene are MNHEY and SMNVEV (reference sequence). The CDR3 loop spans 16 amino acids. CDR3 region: CASSLLLAGGTDTQYF. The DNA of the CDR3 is TGTGCCAGCAGTTTATTACTAGCGGGAGGGACAGATACGCAGTATTTT.